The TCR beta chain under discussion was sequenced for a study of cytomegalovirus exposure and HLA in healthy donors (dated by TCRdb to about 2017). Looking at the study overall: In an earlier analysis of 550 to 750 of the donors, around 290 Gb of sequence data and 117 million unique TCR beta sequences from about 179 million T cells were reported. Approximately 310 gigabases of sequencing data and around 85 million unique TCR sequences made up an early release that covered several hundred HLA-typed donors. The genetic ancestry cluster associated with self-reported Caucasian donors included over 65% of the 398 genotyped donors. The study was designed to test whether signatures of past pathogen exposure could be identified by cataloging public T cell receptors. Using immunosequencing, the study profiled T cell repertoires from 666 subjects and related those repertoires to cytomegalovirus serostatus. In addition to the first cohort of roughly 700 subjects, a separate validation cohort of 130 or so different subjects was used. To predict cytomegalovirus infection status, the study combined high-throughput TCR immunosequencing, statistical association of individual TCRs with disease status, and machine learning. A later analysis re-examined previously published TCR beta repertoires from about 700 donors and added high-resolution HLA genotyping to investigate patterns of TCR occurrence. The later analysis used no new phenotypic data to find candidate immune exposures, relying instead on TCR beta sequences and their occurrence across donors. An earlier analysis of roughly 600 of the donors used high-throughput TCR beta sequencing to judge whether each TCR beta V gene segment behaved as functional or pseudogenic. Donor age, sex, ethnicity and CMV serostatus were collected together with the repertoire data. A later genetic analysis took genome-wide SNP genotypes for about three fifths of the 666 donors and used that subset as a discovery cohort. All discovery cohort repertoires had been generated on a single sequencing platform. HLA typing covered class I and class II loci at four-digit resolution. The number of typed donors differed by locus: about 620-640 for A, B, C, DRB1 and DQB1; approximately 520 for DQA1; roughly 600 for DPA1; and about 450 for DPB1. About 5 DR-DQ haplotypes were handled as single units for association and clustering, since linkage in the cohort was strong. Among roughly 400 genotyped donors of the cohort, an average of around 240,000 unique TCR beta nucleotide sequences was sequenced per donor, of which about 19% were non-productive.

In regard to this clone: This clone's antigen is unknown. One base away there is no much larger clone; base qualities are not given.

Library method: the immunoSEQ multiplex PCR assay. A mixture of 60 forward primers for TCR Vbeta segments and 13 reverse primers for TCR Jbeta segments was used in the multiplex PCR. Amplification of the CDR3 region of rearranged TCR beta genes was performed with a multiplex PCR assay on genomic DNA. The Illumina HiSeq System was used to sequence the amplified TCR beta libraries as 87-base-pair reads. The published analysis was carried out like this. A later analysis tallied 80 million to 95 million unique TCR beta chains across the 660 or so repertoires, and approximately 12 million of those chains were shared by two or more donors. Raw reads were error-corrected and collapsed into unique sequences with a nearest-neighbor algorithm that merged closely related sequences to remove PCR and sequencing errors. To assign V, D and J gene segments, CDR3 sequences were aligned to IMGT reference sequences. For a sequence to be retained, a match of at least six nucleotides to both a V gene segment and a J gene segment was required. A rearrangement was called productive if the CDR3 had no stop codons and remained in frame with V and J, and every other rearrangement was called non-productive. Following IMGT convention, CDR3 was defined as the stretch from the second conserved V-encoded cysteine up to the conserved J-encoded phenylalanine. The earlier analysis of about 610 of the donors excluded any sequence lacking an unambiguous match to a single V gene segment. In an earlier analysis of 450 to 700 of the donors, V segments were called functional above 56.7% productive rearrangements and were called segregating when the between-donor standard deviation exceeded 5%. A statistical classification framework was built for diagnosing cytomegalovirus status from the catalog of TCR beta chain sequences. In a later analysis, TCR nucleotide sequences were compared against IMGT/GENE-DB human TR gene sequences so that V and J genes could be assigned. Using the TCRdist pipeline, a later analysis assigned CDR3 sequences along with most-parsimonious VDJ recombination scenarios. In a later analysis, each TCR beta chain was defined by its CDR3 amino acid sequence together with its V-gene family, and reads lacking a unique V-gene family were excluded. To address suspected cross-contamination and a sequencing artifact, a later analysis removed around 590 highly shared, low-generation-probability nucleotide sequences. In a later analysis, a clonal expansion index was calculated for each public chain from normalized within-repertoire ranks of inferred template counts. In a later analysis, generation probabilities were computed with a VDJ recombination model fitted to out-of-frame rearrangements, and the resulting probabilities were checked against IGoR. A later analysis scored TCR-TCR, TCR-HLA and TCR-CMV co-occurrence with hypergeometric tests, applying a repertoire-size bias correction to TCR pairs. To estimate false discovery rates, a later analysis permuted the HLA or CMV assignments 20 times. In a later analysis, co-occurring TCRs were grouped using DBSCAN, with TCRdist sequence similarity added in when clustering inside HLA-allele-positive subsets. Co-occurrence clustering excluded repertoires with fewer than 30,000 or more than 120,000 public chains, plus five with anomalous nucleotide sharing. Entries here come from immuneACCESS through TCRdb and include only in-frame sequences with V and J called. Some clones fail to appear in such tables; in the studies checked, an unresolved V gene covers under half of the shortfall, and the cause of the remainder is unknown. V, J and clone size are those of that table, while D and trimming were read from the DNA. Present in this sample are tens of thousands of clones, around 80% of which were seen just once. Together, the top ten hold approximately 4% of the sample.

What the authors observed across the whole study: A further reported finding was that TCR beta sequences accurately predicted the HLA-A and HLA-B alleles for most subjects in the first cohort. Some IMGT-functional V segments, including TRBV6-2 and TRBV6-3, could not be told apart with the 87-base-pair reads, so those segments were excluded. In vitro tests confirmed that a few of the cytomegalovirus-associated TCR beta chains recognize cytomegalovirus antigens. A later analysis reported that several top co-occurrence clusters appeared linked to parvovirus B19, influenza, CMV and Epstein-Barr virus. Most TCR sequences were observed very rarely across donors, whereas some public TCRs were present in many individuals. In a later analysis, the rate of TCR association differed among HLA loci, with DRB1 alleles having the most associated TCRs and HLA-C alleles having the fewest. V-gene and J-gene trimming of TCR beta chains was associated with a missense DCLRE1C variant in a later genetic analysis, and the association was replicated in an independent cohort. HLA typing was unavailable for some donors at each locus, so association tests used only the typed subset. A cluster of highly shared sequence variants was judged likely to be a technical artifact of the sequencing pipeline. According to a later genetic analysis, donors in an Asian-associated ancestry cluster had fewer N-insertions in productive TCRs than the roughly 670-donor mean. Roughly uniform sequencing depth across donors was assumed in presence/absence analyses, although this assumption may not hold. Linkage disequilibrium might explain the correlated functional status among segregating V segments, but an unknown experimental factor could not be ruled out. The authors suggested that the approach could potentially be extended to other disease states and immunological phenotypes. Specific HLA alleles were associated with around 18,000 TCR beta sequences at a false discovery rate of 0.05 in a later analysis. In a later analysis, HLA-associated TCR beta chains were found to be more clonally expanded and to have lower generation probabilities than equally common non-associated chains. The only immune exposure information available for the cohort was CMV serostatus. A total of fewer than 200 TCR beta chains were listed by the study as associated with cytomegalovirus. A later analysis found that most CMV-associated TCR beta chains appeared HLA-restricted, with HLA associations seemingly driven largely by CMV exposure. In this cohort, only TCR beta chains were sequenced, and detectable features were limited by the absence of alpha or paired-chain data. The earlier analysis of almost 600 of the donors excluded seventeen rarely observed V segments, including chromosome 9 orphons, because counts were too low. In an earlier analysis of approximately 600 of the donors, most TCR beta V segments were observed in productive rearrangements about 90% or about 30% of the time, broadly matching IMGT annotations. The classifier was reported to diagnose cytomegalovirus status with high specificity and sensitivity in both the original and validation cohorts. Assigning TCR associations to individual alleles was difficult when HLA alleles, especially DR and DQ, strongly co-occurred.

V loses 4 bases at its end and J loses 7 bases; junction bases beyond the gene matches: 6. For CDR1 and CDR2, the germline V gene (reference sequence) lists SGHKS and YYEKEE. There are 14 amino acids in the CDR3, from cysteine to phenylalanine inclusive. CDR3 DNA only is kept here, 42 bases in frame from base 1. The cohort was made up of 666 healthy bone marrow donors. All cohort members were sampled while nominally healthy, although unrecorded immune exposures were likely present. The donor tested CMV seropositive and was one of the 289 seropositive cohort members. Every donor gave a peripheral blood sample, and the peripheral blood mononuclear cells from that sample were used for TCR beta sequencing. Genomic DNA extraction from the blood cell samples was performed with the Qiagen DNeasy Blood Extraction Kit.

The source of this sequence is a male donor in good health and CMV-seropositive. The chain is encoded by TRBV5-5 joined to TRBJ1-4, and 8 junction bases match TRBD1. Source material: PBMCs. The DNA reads TGTGCCAGCAGCCGTCAGGGGGCAGGTGAAAAACTGTTTTTT. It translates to CASSRQGAGEKLFF.